Listed below are T cell receptor beta chains from one sample, sequenced in a study of spatial heterogeneity in lung cancer. From the 5' RACE reads, TCRdb called clonotypes with MiXCR, one entry per CDR3 protein. The sample has fewer than 3,500 distinct CDR3 sequences, 6.5% to 8% seen once. This material consisted of lung tumor tissue, taken at surgery. These receptors were obtained from a female donor with early-stage non-small cell lung cancer. Both conserved end residues are trimmed from each CDR3. D genes are given only for firm matches.

D,J,V,CDR3
TRBD2,TRBJ2-1,TRBV5-1,ASSIRLAGGPRNEQF
-,TRBJ1-1,TRBV11-2,ASSLGGHLAF
-,TRBJ2-3,TRBV27,ASSLSARLTQY
TRBD2,TRBJ2-5,TRBV6-5,ASSYPLAGGVRQETQY
-,TRBJ1-1,TRBV5-6,ASSLVRELGRTEAF
TRBD1,TRBJ1-4,TRBV5-1,ASRSGTGIEKLF
TRBD1,TRBJ2-7,TRBV7-2,ASSKETGRVPY
-,TRBJ2-7,TRBV11-1,ASSLDASASSYEQY
TRBD1,TRBJ1-5,TRBV29-1,SVGQGSQPQH
-,TRBJ2-7,TRBV5-6,ASSTVSGRYEQY
-,TRBJ2-2,TRBV19,ASSMTGPPVGGELF
-,TRBJ1-3,TRBV30,AWRRASSGNTIY
TRBD2,TRBJ2-1,TRBV5-4,ASSQGLADNEQF
-,TRBJ2-7,TRBV28,ATTPFPGKGSLGEQY
TRBD1,TRBJ1-2,TRBV29-1,SVEGTGGSRRYGYT
TRBD1,TRBJ2-5,TRBV20-1,SARPDRVQETQY
-,TRBJ1-1,TRBV5-6,ASSLVGGRDTEAF
-,TRBJ2-5,TRBV27,ASSWETQY
-,TRBJ2-7,TRBV5-1,ASSLEGDEQY
-,TRBJ2-5,TRBV7-8,ASSLIVLGETQY
-,TRBJ2-7,TRBV27,ASSPRTEYEQY
-,TRBJ2-7,TRBV6-6,ASSYSPTLPYEQY
TRBD2,TRBJ2-3,TRBV29-1,SAVTSGGPDTQY
-,TRBJ2-7,TRBV19,ASSIMGPSYSYEQY
TRBD1,TRBJ2-2,TRBV5-5,ASSLQGATGELF
-,TRBJ1-1,TRBV3-1,ASSHVGQNTEAF
-,TRBJ2-7,TRBV7-9,ASSLSGSYEQY
-,TRBJ1-6,TRBV2,ASSESGVFSYNSPLH
-,TRBJ2-3,TRBV7-8,ASSHRVTQQY
TRBD1,TRBJ1-1,TRBV6-6,ASSKTGGYTEAF
-,TRBJ2-5,TRBV7-8,ASSSSYRVQETQY
-,TRBJ2-1,TRBV28,ASSSRDMGLGQF
TRBD1,TRBJ1-2,TRBV28,ASSPGQGALYSYGYT
TRBD1,TRBJ2-7,TRBV5-1,ASSRTGGIYEQY
-,TRBJ2-7,TRBV20-1,SAQTRGGYEQY
-,TRBJ1-1,TRBV7-6,ASSLAALNTEAF
TRBD1,TRBJ1-4,TRBV12-3/TRBV12-4,ASMRQGFGKLF
-,TRBJ2-7,TRBV6-1,ASSVSSYEQY
TRBD1,TRBJ2-7,TRBV5-5,ASSLLPGQGRIGEQY
TRBD2,TRBJ2-1,TRBV20-1,SARAASGGYNEQF
TRBD1,TRBJ1-6,TRBV6-5,ASSSLGQGGSSPLH
TRBD1,TRBJ1-2,TRBV29-1,SVEGQGGDYGYT
TRBD2,TRBJ2-3,TRBV7-3,ASSYLPWGTSGGGPLYTQY
-,TRBJ2-5,TRBV3-1,ASSQEGLGAETQY
-,TRBJ2-7,TRBV29-1,SAALGPGASYEQY
TRBD1,TRBJ2-5,TRBV11-2,ASSLDGDRGPQETQY
-,TRBJ2-7,TRBV7-2,ASSLVLGPFSYEQY
-,TRBJ2-5,TRBV5-1,ASRPQGLSEETQY
TRBD2,TRBJ2-1,TRBV19,ASSTLRLAGVSAQI
-,TRBJ2-2,TRBV29-1,SVGKFRTGELF